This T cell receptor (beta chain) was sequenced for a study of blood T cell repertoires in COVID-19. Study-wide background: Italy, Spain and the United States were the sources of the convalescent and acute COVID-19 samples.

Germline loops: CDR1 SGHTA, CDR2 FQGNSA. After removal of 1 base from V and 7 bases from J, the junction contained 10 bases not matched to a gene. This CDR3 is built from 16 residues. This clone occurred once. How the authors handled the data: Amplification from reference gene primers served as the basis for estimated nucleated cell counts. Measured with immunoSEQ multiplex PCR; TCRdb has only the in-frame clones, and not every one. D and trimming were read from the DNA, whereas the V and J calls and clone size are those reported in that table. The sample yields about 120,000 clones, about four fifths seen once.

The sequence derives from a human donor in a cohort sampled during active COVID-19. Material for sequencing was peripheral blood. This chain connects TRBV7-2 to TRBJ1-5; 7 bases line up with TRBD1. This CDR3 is CASSLGSRGVGQPQHF. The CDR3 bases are TGTGCCAGCAGCTTAGGTAGCAGGGGGGTAGGGCAGCCCCAGCATTTT.